This entry describes one T cell receptor beta chain. Trimming removed 2 bases from V and 5 bases from J; junction bases left unmatched: 6. Germline-derived CDR1 and CDR2 are SGHTA and FQGNSA. CDR3 length: 15 amino acids. Methods used by the authors: Reference gene primer amplification yielded estimated nucleated cell counts. TCRdb's copy holds only in-frame clones and misses some; the assay was immunoSEQ multiplex PCR. D and trimming were read from the DNA, whereas the V and J calls and clone size are those reported in that table. This table has tens of thousands of clones, 82% appearing once. Seattle participants joined during active infection and were tracked over time. The sample is drawn from a study of blood T cell repertoires in COVID-19. Study information: COVID-19 samples collected from the United States, Italy and Spain covered acute and convalescent phases. PBMCs, B-cell-depleted T cells, or T cells provided the cDNA or gDNA that made up the material.

Sequences were obtained from peripheral blood. This chain connects TRBV7-2 to TRBJ1-5, with 7 bases aligning to TRBD1. This receptor was taken from an older man with COVID-19, enrolled during active disease. CDR3 DNA: TGTGCCAGCAGCTTACGCTGGGACAGCCATCAGCCCCAGCATTTT. The encoded protein is CASSLRWDSHQPQHF.